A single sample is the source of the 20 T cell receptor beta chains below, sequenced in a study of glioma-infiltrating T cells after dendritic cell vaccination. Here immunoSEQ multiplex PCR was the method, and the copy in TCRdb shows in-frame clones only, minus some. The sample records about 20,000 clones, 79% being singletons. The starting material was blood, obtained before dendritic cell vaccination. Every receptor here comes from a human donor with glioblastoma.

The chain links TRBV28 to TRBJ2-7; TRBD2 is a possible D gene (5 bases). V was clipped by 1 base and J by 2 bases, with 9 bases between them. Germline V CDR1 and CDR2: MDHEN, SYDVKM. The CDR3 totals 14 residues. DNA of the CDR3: TGTGCCAGCAGTTTATTCGACGGGACCTACGAGCAGTACTTC. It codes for CASSLFDGTYEQYF.

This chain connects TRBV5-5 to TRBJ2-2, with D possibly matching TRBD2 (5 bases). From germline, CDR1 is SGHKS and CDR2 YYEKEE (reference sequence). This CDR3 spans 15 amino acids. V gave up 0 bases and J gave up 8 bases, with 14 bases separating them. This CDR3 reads CASSLAFTRLGELFF. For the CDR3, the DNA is TGTGCCAGCAGCTTGGCCTTTACTAGGTTGGGGGAGCTGTTTTTT. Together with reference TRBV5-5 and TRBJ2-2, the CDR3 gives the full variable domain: DAGVTQSPTHLIKTRGQQVTLRCSPISGHKSVSWYQQVLGQGPQFIFQYYEKEERGRGNFPDRFSARQFPNYSSELNVNALLLGDSALYLCASSLAFTRLGELFFGEGSRLTVL.

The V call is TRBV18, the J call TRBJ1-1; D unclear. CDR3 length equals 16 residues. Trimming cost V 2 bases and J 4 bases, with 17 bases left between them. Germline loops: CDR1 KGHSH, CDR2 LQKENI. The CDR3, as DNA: TGTGCCAGCTCACCAACCCAATGGAGCTCGGCCACTGAAGCTTTCTTT. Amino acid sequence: CASSPTQWSSATEAFF. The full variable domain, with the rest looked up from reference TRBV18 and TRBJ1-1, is NAGVMQNPRHLVRRRGQEARLRCSPMKGHSHVYWYRQLPEEGLKFMVYLQKENIIDESGMPKERFSAEFPKEGPSILRIQQVVRGDSAAYFCASSPTQWSSATEAFFGQGTRLTVV.

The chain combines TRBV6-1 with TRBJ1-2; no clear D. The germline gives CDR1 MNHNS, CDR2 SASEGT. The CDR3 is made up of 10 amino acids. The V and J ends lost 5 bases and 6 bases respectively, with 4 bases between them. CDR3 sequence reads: CASSINGYTF. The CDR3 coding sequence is TGTGCCAGCAGTATAAATGGCTACACCTTC.

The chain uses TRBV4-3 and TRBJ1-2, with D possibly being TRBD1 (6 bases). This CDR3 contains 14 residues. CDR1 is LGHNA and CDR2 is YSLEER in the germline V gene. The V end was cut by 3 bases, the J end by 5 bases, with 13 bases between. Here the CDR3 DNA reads TGCGCCAGCAGCCAGAACAGGGTACGGTATGGCTACACCTTC. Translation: CASSQNRVRYGYTF.

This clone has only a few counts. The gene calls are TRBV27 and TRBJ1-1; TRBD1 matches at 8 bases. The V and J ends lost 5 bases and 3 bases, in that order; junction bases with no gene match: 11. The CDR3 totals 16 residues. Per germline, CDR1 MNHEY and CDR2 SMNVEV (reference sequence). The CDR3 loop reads CASSADRAGPYTEAFF. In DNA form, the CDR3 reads TGTGCCAGCAGTGCGGACAGGGCTGGGCCCTACACTGAAGCTTTCTTT.

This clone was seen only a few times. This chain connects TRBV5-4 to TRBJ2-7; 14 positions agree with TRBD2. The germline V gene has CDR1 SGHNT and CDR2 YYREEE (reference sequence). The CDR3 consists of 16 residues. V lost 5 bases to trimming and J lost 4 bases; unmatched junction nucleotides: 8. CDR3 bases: TGTGCCAGCAGACCCGGACTAGCGGGAGGATGGTACGAGCAGTACTTC. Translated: CASRPGLAGGWYEQYF.

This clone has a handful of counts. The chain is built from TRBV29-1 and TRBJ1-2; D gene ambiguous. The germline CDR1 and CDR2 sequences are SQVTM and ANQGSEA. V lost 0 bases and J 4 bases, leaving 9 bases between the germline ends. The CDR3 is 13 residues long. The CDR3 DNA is TGCAGCGTTGAAGACACTTCCTCCTATGGCTACACCTTC. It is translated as CSVEDTSSYGYTF.

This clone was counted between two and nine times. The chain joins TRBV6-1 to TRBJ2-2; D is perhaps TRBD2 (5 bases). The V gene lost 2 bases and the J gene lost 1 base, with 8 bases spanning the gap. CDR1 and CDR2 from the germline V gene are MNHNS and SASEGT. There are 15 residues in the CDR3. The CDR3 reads CASSEMAGNTGELFF. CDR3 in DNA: TGTGCCAGCAGTGAAATGGCGGGGAACACCGGGGAGCTGTTTTTT.

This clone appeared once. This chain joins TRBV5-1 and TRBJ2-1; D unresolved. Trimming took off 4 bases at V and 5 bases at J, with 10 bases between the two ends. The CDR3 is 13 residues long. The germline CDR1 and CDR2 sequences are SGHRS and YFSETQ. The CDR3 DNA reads TGCGCCAGCAGCCTAGGTACCGACAATGAGCAGTTCTTC. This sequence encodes CASSLGTDNEQFF.

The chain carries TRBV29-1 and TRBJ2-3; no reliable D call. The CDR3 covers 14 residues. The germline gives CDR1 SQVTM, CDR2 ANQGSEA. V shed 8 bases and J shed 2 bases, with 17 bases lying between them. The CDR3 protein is CSSSGHLLTDTQYF. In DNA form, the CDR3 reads TGCAGCTCGAGTGGGCACCTACTCACAGATACGCAGTATTTT.

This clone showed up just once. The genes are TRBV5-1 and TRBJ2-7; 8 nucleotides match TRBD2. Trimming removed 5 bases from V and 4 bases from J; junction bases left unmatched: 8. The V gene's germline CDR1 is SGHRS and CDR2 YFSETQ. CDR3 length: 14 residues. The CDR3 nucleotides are TGCGCCAGCAGTCAGGAAGCGGGAGATTACGAGCAGTACTTC. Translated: CASSQEAGDYEQYF.

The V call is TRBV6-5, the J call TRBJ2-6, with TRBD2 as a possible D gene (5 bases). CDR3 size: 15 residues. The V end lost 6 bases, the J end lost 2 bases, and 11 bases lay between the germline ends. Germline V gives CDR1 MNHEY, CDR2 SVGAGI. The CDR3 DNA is TGTGCCAGCAGCTTGAAGGGAGCTGGGGCCAACGTCCTGACTTTC. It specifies CASSLKGAGANVLTF.

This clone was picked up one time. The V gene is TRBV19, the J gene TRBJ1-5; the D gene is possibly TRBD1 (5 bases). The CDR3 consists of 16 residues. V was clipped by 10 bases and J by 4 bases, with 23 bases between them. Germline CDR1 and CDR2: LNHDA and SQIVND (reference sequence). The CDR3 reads CATLEGPGDWNQPQHF. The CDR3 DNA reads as TGTGCCACCTTGGAGGGACCGGGGGATTGGAATCAGCCCCAGCATTTT.

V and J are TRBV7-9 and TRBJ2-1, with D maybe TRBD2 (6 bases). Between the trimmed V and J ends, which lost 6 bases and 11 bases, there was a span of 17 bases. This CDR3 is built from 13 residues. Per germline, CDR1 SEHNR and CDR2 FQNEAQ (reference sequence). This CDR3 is CASRLLAGSKQFF. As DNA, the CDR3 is TGTGCCAGCAGGTTGCTGGCGGGGAGTAAGCAGTTCTTC.

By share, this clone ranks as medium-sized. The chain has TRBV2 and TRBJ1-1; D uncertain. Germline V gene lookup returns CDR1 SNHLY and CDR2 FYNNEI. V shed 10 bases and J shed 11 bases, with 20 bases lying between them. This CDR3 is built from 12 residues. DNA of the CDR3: TGTGCCACCGAACGACCGGGTATATCGGCTTTCTTT. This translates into CATERPGISAFF.

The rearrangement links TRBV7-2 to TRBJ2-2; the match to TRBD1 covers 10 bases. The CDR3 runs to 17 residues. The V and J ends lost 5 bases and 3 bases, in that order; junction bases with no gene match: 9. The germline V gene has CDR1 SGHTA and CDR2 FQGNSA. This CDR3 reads CASSPIWGQGYTGELFF. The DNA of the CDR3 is TGTGCCAGCAGCCCGATTTGGGGACAGGGGTACACCGGGGAGCTGTTTTTT.

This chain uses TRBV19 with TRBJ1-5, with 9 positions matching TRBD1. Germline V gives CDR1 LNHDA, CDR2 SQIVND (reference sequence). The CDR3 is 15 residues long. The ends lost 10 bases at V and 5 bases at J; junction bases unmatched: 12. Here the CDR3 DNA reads TGTGCCACACGAACGGGACAGGGAGGACATCAGCCCCAGCATTTT. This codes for CATRTGQGGHQPQHF.

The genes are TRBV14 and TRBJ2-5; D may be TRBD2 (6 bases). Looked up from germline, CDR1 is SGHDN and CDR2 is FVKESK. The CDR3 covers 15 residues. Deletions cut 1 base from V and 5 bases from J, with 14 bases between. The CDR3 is CASSQGDLAGETQYF. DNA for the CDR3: TGTGCCAGCAGCCAAGGGGACTTGGCGGGGGAGACCCAGTACTTC.

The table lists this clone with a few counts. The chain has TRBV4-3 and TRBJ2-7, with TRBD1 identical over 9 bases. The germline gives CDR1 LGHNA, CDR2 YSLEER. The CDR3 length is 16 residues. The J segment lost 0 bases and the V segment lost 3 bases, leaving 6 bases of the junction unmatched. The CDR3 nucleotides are TGCGCCAGCAGCCAGTCCGGGACAGGGAGCTCCTACGAGCAGTACTTC. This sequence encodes CASSQSGTGSSYEQYF.